The present entry profiles one T cell receptor (beta chain) with its context. The sample belongs to a study of blood T cell repertoires in COVID-19. About the research overall: PBMCs, B-cell-depleted T cells, or T cells were the source of the cDNA or gDNA that made up the material.

Some clones are missing from TCRdb's copy, which holds only in-frame ones; the method was immunoSEQ multiplex PCR. Found here are about 93,000 clones, approximately 91% of them singletons; the top ten hold around 5.2%. The CDR3 extends over 12 amino acids. The ends were cut back, 4 bases at V and 0 bases at J, with 5 bases in the middle. Per the germline V gene, CDR1 is SGDLS and CDR2 is YYNGEE. V is TRBV9 and J is TRBJ2-7; D not resolved. The TCR originated in a man in his fifties or sixties with COVID-19, enrolled during active disease. The sample consisted of peripheral blood. CDR3: CASSSSSYEQYF. CDR3 in DNA: TGTGCCAGCAGCTCTAGCTCCTACGAGCAGTACTTC.